A selection of T cell receptor beta chains follows, all from one sample in a study of T cell changes during pregnancy in multiple sclerosis. TCRdb's copy holds only in-frame clones and misses some; the assay was immunoSEQ multiplex PCR. The sample lists 60,000 to 85,000 clones, about 94% occurring once. The sequences come from peripheral blood, collected in the third trimester of pregnancy. These receptors originate from a female donor with multiple sclerosis, enrolled in a pregnancy study. The CDR3 runs from the conserved cysteine through the conserved F or W. A D gene is named only where the DNA matches it firmly. Clone size appears in some rows only: once, few, many, or a class for an expanded clone.

-	11	TRBV30	TRBJ1-2	-	CAWSVRGGYTF	TGTGCCTGGAGTGTACGGGGAGGCTACACCTTC
-	17	TRBV11-1	TRBJ2-7	-	CASSLIPSTTGSYEQYF	TGTGCCAGCAGCTTAATCCCCTCGACGACAGGCTCCTACGAGCAGTACTTC
-	14	TRBV18	TRBJ1-5	-	CASSPVPLYQPQHF	TGTGCCAGCTCACCAGTCCCTCTTTATCAGCCCCAGCATTTT
once	17	TRBV7-8	TRBJ2-3	TRBD2	CASSLAGSGVPTDTQYF	TGTGCCAGCAGCTTAGCAGGGAGCGGGGTGCCCACAGATACGCAGTATTTT
-	16	TRBV6-5	TRBJ1-1	TRBD1	CASSYWGQGANTEAFF	TGTGCCAGCAGTTACTGGGGGCAGGGGGCGAACACTGAAGCTTTCTTT
once	14	TRBV19	TRBJ1-2	TRBD1	CASTTTGGSYGYTF	TGTGCCAGTACTACCACAGGGGGTTCCTATGGCTACACCTTC
once	13	TRBV30	TRBJ1-1	TRBD1	CAWSRDRASEAFF	TGTGCCTGGAGTCGGGACAGGGCCTCTGAAGCTTTCTTT
-	12	TRBV30	TRBJ2-3	-	CASEHSTDTQYF	TGTGCCTCTGAGCACAGCACAGATACGCAGTATTTT
-	14	TRBV19	TRBJ1-2	TRBD1	CASTPGQGPYGYTF	TGTGCCAGTACCCCCGGACAGGGGCCTTATGGCTACACCTTC
once	14	TRBV5-4	TRBJ1-1	-	CASSPAQGVTEAFF	TGTGCCAGCAGCCCGGCGCAGGGTGTCACTGAAGCTTTCTTT
once	15	TRBV6-6	TRBJ1-1	-	CASSYSRTQNTEAFF	TGTGCCAGCAGTTACTCGAGAACCCAGAACACTGAAGCTTTCTTT
-	16	TRBV2	TRBJ2-2	TRBD1	CASSMHRDRGRGELFF	TGTGCCAGCAGCATGCACCGGGACAGGGGGCGCGGGGAGCTGTTTTTT
-	14	TRBV4-3	TRBJ2-7	-	CASSQSTQDYEQYF	TGCGCCAGCAGCCAATCGACGCAGGACTACGAGCAGTACTTC
-	19	TRBV21-1	TRBJ2-7	-	CASSRIPPSGRLREYEQYF	TGTGCCAGCAGCAGGATCCCGCCCTCCGGAAGATTGAGGGAGTACGAGCAGTACTTC
-	17	TRBV5-1	TRBJ2-1	TRBD2	CASSLISGGTSYNEQFF	TGCGCCAGCAGCTTGATTAGCGGGGGGACTTCCTACAATGAGCAGTTCTTC
-	16	TRBV6-5	TRBJ2-5	TRBD2	CASSYLAGGPLETQYF	TGTGCCAGCAGTTACCTAGCGGGGGGCCCCTTGGAGACCCAGTACTTC
-	13	TRBV19	TRBJ2-3	-	CASMPRRADTQYF	TGTGCCAGTATGCCCAGGAGGGCAGATACGCAGTATTTT
-	11	TRBV7-8	TRBJ2-5	-	CASSRFETQYF	TGTGCCAGCAGCCGTTTTGAGACCCAGTACTTC
-	11	TRBV20-1	TRBJ1-2	-	CSAREQGGRTF	TGCAGTGCTAGAGAACAGGGAGGGAGGACCTTC
-	15	TRBV9	TRBJ2-3	TRBD2	CASQRAGGSTDTQYF	TGTGCCAGCCAGAGAGCGGGGGGAAGCACAGATACGCAGTATTTT
-	19	TRBV7-9	TRBJ2-7	TRBD1	CASSSIRGGQILAGYEQYF	TGTGCCAGCAGCTCAATCCGAGGGGGACAGATTCTTGCAGGCTACGAGCAGTACTTC
-	14	TRBV21-1	TRBJ1-2	-	CASSNTQGKYGYTF	TGTGCCAGCAGCAACACACAGGGGAAGTATGGCTACACCTTC
-	14	TRBV5-1	TRBJ1-1	-	CASRLDYDFTEAFF	TGCGCCAGCAGACTTGATTATGATTTCACTGAAGCTTTCTTT
-	15	TRBV9	TRBJ1-1	TRBD1	CASSERTGLNTEAFF	TGTGCCAGCAGCGAGAGGACAGGGTTGAACACTGAAGCTTTCTTT
-	12	TRBV19	TRBJ1-1	-	CASKAGHTEAFF	TGTGCCAGTAAAGCAGGGCACACTGAAGCTTTCTTT
-	18	TRBV15	TRBJ2-5	TRBD2	CATSRAGLAGGFKETQYF	TGTGCCACCAGCAGAGCAGGATTAGCGGGGGGATTCAAGGAGACCCAGTACTTC
-	15	TRBV7-2	TRBJ2-3	-	CASSFGGEITDTQYF	TGTGCCAGCAGCTTTGGCGGGGAGATCACAGATACGCAGTATTTT
-	13	TRBV6-5	TRBJ2-1	-	CASKGDSYNEQFF	TGTGCCAGCAAGGGGGACTCCTACAATGAGCAGTTCTTC
-	14	TRBV5-1	TRBJ2-1	TRBD1	CASRLYQGADEQFF	TGCGCCAGCAGGCTATACCAGGGGGCCGATGAGCAGTTCTTC
-	16	TRBV5-1	TRBJ2-3	TRBD2	CASSLPAGGSTDTQYF	TGCGCCAGCAGCCTGCCAGCGGGGGGGAGCACAGATACGCAGTATTTT
-	14	TRBV21-1	TRBJ2-4	-	CASSKDRAKNIQYF	TGTGCCAGCAGCAAGGACAGGGCCAAAAACATTCAGTACTTC
-	13	TRBV9	TRBJ2-2	-	CASSEGGTGELFF	TGTGCCAGCAGCGAGGGGGGGACCGGGGAGCTGTTTTTT
-	12	TRBV27	TRBJ2-5	-	CASRNARGTQYF	TGTGCCAGCAGAAATGCTAGGGGGACCCAGTACTTC
once	15	TRBV14	TRBJ2-2	TRBD2	CASSARGVPTGELFF	TGTGCCAGCAGCGCCCGGGGGGTCCCAACCGGGGAGCTGTTTTTT
-	17	TRBV27	TRBJ2-5	TRBD1	CASGQGLQGVRRETQYF	TGTGCCAGCGGGCAGGGCTTACAGGGGGTACGTCGAGAGACCCAGTACTTC
-	14	TRBV5-4	TRBJ1-2	-	CASSLGSALDGYTF	TGTGCCAGCAGCTTGGGTTCGGCCCTAGATGGCTACACCTTC
-	17	TRBV15	TRBJ2-2	-	CATSRDRVSASTGELFF	TGTGCCACCAGCAGAGATCGAGTGAGTGCCTCCACCGGGGAGCTGTTTTTT
-	16	TRBV4-2	TRBJ1-3	TRBD1	CASSLGYRGTGNTIYF	TGTGCCAGCAGCCTCGGGTACAGGGGAACTGGAAACACCATATATTTT
once	16	TRBV4-3	TRBJ2-6	-	CASSQEGSSGANVLTF	TGCGCCAGCAGCCAAGAGGGCAGCTCTGGGGCCAACGTCCTGACTTTC
-	16	TRBV5-6	TRBJ2-6	-	CASSLAPSSGANVLTF	TGTGCCAGCAGCTTGGCCCCTTCCTCTGGGGCCAACGTCCTGACTTTC
-	17	TRBV10-3	TRBJ2-7	TRBD2	CAISHSGTSGLTYEQYF	TGTGCCATCAGTCATTCCGGGACTAGCGGATTAACCTACGAGCAGTACTTC
-	14	TRBV4-3	TRBJ1-6	-	CASSNFEQGSPLHF	TGCGCCAGCAGCAACTTTGAACAGGGCTCACCCCTCCACTTT
-	14	TRBV18	TRBJ2-7	TRBD1	CASSPWGQGQEQYF	TGTGCCAGCTCACCATGGGGACAGGGTCAGGAGCAGTACTTC
once	17	TRBV7-7	TRBJ2-2	TRBD2	CASRPLPGGMNTGELFF	TGTGCCAGCAGACCATTGCCGGGGGGGATGAACACCGGGGAGCTGTTTTTT
-	16	TRBV19	TRBJ1-3	TRBD1	CASRMNRGPSGNTIYF	TGTGCCAGTAGAATGAACAGGGGTCCTTCTGGAAACACCATATATTTT
-	14	TRBV7-2	TRBJ2-3	TRBD2	CASSPTSGADTQYF	TGTGCCAGCAGCCCGACTAGCGGGGCAGATACGCAGTATTTT